What follows are 12 T cell receptor beta chains derived from one specimen sequenced in a study of T cells in Graves' hyperthyroidism and ophthalmopathy. Regions amplified from RNA transcripts were the TCR beta CDR3 regions. In the first-round RT-PCR of the TCR CDR3, the HTBI primer set was used. TCRdb used MiXCR to reprocess the multiplex PCR reads, holding one entry per CDR3 protein. The table shows under 350,000 distinct CDR3 sequences, with about 17% occurring only once. The sequenced sample consisted of blood. The receptors come from a woman aged 55-69 years with Graves' ophthalmopathy.

The V call is TRBV12-3 or TRBV12-4, the J call TRBJ2-2, with D possibly matching TRBD1 (5 bases). Trimming shortened V by 0 bases and J by 7 bases, and 6 bases separated the two germline ends. The CDR3 length is 13 residues. The CDR3 DNA is TGTGCCAGCAGTTTAGCGACAGACGGGGAGCTGTTTTTT. It translates to CASSLATDGELFF.

This chain uses TRBV10-2 with TRBJ1-6; D possibly corresponds to TRBD1 (5 bases). Trimming removed 3 bases at V and 3 bases at J, with 12 bases between. Germline V gene lookup returns CDR1 WSHSY and CDR2 SAAADI. CDR3 size: 16 residues. For the CDR3, the DNA is TGCGCCAGCAGTGATAAGGGGTGGAACTATAATTCACCCCTCCACTTT. This gives the protein CASSDKGWNYNSPLHF.

The J gene is TRBJ2-5, the V gene TRBV9, with 15 bases aligning to TRBD2. This CDR3 is 17 amino acids long. Germline V gives CDR1 SGDLS, CDR2 YYNGEE. J was trimmed by 2 bases and V by 2 bases; bases with no gene match: 4. The CDR3 reads CASSVGTSGGSQETQYF. The CDR3 bases are TGTGCCAGCAGCGTCGGGACTAGCGGGGGGTCTCAAGAGACCCAGTACTTC.

This clonotype was observed many times. The gene calls are TRBV28 and TRBJ1-1; D is possibly TRBD1 (6 bases). Trimming left V 3 bases short and J 4 bases short, with 15 bases between. Looked up from germline, CDR1 is MDHEN and CDR2 is SYDVKM. This CDR3 comprises 15 residues. DNA of the CDR3: TGTGCCAGCAGTTTGCAGGGGTGGGGCGGCACTGAAGCTTTCTTT. Protein sequence: CASSLQGWGGTEAFF.

The V gene is TRBV29-1, the J gene TRBJ2-1; TRBD2 is a possible D gene (5 bases). CDR3 length equals 13 residues. From germline, CDR1 is SQVTM and CDR2 ANQGSEA. Trimming stripped 7 bases from V and 13 bases from J, with 23 bases between. CDR3 nucleotides: TGCAGCGCGGGATTCCGGGTCGGAGCGAAACAGTTCTTC. It yields the protein CSAGFRVGAKQFF.

In this sample, this clonotype turned up many times. The chain uses TRBV20-1 and TRBJ2-3; D call uncertain. The V end was cut by 5 bases, the J end by 4 bases, with 16 bases between. The germline CDR1 and CDR2 sequences are DFQATT and SNEGSKA (reference sequence). The CDR3 has 14 residues. CDR3 amino acids: CSALDGEGSDTQYF. DNA for the CDR3: TGCAGTGCTTTGGACGGAGAAGGATCAGATACGCAGTATTTT.

This chain uses TRBV28 with TRBJ2-5, with 7 bases fitting TRBD1. This CDR3 is 13 amino acids long. The V gene end was trimmed by 8 bases and the J gene end by 5 bases; junction bases not matched to a gene: 8. CDR1 is MDHEN and CDR2 is SYDVKM in the germline V gene. The CDR3, as DNA: TGTGCCAGCCGTGAGGGGGCGGCGGAGACCCAGTACTTC. Amino acid sequence: CASREGAAETQYF.

At least ten counts were recorded for this clonotype. The chain is built from TRBV10-3 and TRBJ1-1; tentative D call: TRBD1 (6 bases). From germline, CDR1 is ENHRY and CDR2 SYGVKD. The CDR3 is 15 residues long. Trimming removed 5 bases at V and 0 bases at J, with 13 bases between. The CDR3 sequence: CAISTGTTMNTEAFF. The CDR3 nucleotides are TGTGCCATCAGTACAGGGACTACCATGAACACTGAAGCTTTCTTT.

This rearrangement joins TRBV11-3 to TRBJ2-5, with D hard to call. Germline V lookup: CDR1 SGHNT, CDR2 YENEEA. The CDR3 sequence is 15 residues long. The germline V and J ends were trimmed by 5 bases and 1 base, with 14 bases remaining between them. The CDR3 loop is CASSIGMAAQETQYF. The CDR3 DNA follows: TGTGCCAGCAGCATAGGAATGGCAGCCCAAGAGACCCAGTACTTC.

J is TRBJ2-7 and V is TRBV13, with 7 bases matching TRBD1. Germline lookup yields CDR1 PRHDT and CDR2 FYEKMQ (reference sequence). The CDR3 runs 15 residues. Losses at the gene ends were 6 bases for V and 3 bases for J; bases not matched to a gene: 11. CDR3 sequence reads: CASSNGQATNYEQYF. The CDR3 DNA reads as TGTGCCAGCAGTAACGGACAGGCGACTAACTACGAGCAGTACTTC.

Ten or more counts support this clonotype. V is TRBV6-1 and J is TRBJ2-2; no reliable D call. Trimming removed 1 base at V and 6 bases at J, with 9 bases between. In germline, CDR1 is MNHNS, CDR2 SASEGT. This CDR3 is built from 14 residues. The CDR3 bases are TGTGCCAGCAGTGAAGGGGTGGGTGCCGGGGAGCTGTTTTTT. This codes for CASSEGVGAGELFF.

This clonotype came up a few times. This sequence joins TRBV6-2 or TRBV6-3 and TRBJ1-1; 7 bases align to TRBD1. Germline V CDR1 and CDR2: MNHEY, SVGEGT. Germline trimming cut 6 bases from V and 8 bases from J; bases unmatched to any gene: 12. The CDR3 covers 14 residues. CDR3 sequence: CASSIYPRQGEAFF. The CDR3 region has the DNA TGTGCCAGCAGCATCTACCCCCGACAGGGAGAAGCTTTCTTT.